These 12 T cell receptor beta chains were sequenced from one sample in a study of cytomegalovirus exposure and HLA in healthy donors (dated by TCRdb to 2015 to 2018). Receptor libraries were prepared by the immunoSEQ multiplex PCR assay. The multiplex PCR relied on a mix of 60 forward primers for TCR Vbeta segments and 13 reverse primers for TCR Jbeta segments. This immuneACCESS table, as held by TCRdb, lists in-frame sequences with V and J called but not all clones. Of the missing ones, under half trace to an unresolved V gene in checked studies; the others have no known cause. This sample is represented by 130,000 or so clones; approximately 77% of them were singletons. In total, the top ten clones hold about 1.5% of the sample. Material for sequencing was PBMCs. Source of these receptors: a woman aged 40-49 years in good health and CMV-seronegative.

DNA of the CDR3: TGCAGGGGACAGGGAGGCACTGAAGCTTTCTTT. Translation gives CRGQGGTEAFF. V gene TRBV20-1 combines with J gene TRBJ1-1, with 9 bases fitting TRBD1. The V gene's germline CDR1 is DFQATT and CDR2 SNEGSKA (reference sequence). The length of the CDR3 is 11 residues.

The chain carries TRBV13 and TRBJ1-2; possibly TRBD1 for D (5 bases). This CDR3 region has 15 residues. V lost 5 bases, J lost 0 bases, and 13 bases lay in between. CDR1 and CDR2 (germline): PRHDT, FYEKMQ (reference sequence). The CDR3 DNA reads TGTGCCAGCAGCGACGGACACCCAGCTAACTATGGCTACACCTTC. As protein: CASSDGHPANYGYTF.

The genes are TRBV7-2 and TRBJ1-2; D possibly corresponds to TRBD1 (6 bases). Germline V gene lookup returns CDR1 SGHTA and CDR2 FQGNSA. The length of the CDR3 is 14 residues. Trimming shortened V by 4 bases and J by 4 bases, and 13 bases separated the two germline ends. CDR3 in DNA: TGTGCCAGCAGCTGGGACATCGGTATCTATGGCTACACCTTC. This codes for CASSWDIGIYGYTF.

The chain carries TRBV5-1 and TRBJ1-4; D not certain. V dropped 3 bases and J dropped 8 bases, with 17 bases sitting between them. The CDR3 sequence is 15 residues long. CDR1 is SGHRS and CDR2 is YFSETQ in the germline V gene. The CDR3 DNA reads TGCGCCAGCAGCTCAACGGGAATTTCGACAGAAAAACTGTTTTTT. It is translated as CASSSTGISTEKLFF. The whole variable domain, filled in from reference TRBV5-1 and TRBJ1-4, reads KAGVTQTPRYLIKTRGQQVTLSCSPISGHRSVSWYQQTPGQGLQFLFEYFSETQRNKGNFPGRFSGRQFSNSRSEMNVSTLELGDSALYLCASSSTGISTEKLFFGSGTQLSVL.

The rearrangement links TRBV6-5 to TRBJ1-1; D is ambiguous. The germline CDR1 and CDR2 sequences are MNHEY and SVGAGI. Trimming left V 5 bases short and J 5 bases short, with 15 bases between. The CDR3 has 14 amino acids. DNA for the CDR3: TGTGCCAGCAGTGAAGTTGATGGGAGAACTGAAGCTTTCTTT. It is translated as CASSEVDGRTEAFF.

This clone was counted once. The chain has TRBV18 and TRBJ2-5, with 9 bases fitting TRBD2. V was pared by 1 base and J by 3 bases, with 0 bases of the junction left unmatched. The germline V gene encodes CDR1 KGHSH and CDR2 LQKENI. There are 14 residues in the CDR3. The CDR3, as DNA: TGTGCCAGCTCACCACTAGCGGGGGAAGAGACCCAGTACTTC. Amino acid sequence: CASSPLAGEETQYF.

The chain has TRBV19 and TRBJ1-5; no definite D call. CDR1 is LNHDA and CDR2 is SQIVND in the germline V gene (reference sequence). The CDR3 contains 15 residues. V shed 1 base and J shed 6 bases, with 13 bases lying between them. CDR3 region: CASSIVVRDTQPQHF. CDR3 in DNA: TGTGCCAGTAGTATAGTAGTGCGAGATACTCAGCCCCAGCATTTT.

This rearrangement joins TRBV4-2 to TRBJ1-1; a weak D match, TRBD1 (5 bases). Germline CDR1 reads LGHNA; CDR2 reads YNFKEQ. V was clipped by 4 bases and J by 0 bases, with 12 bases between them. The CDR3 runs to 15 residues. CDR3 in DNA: TGTGCCAGCAGCCGTGACAGTAAACTGAACACTGAAGCTTTCTTT. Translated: CASSRDSKLNTEAFF.

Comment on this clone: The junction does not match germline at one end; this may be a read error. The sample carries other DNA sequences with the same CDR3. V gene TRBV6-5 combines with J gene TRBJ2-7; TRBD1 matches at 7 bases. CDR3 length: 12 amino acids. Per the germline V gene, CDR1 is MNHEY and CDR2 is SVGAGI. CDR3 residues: CASSRRGKEQYF. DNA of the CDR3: TGTGCCAGCAGTCGCAGGGGGAAAGAGCAATACTTC.

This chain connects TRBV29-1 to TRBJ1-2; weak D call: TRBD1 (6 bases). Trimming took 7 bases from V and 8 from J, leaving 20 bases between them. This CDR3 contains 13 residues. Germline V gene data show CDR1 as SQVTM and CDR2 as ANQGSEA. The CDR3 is CSARTVWADGYTF. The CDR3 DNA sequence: TGCAGCGCCCGGACAGTATGGGCGGACGGCTACACCTTC.

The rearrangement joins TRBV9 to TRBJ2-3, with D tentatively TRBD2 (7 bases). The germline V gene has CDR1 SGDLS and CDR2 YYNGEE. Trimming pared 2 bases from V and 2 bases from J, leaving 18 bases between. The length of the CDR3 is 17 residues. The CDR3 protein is CASSVNVGGGLTDTQYF. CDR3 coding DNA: TGTGCCAGCAGCGTGAATGTGGGGGGGGGCCTCACAGATACGCAGTATTTT.

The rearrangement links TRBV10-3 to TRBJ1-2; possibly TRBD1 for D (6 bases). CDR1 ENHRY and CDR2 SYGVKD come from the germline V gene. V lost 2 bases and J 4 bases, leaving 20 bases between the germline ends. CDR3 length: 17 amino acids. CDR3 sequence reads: CAISEAGAERGGYGYTF. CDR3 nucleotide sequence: TGTGCCATCAGTGAGGCTGGTGCAGAAAGAGGGGGCTATGGCTACACCTTC.